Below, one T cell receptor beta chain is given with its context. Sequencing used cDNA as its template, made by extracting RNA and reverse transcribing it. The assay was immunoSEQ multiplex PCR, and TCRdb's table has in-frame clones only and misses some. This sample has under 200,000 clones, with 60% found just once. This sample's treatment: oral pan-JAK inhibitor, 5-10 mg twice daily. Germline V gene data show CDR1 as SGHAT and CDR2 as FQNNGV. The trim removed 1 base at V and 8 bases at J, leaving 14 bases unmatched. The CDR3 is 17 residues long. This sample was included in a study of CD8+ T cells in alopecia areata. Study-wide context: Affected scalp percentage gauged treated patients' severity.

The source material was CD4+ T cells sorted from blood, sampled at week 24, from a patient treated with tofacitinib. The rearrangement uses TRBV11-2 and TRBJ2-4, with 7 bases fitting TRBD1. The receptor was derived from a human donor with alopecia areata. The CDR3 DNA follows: TGTGCCAGCAGCTTAGGAGTTCGCGACAGGGTATCATACATTCAGTACTTC. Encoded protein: CASSLGVRDRVSYIQYF.